This T cell receptor (beta chain) emerged from a study of shared clonotypes between healthy human individuals. Study in general: A couple of women and a few men aged 18 to 49 made up the donors. Each donor's CD8 memory used one plate, CD8 naive two, each CD4 subset three.

This CDR3 is built from 14 residues. Germline lookup yields CDR1 SGHTS and CDR2 YDEGEE. Deletions cut 4 bases from V and 3 bases from J, with 14 bases between. Naive CD8 isolation took CD45RO-negative cells positively selected for CCR7 and excluded terminally differentiated effector memory CD45RA+ cells. Profiling relied on immunoSEQ multiplex PCR, and the TCRdb table lists in-frame clones only, not all of them. The sample consists of about 2 million clones, roughly 94% of them appearing once. The sequenced sample consisted of naive CD8+ T cells sorted from blood. The origin of this receptor is a man younger than 35 in good health. This chain uses TRBV5-8 with TRBJ2-7; possible D gene TRBD1, 7 bases. For the CDR3, the DNA is TGTGCCAGCAGCCCAGGACAGGACTACTACGAGCAGTACTTC. As protein: CASSPGQDYYEQYF.